A single TCR beta chain is shown here with its context. Its target is not known. The data were taken from a study of monozygotic twins with inflammatory bowel disease. Whole-study results and caveats: T cell subtypes were not distinguishable in this analysis. Possibly because of limited power, concordant and discordant twins showed no difference in repertoire similarity.

Blood samples measuring roughly 2.5 ml were taken per donor. There are 15 residues in the CDR3. The germline gives CDR1 MDHEN, CDR2 SYDVKM. cDNA for TCRalpha and TCRbeta was amplified by nested PCRs of roughly 17 then 9 cycles. TCRdb reprocessed the 5' RACE reads and keeps a single row for each CDR3 protein, giving no DNA. This sample's clone table lists some 440,000 distinct CDR3 sequences. This sequence originates from a human donor with ulcerative colitis or Crohn's disease, or a healthy co-twin of an affected twin (not recorded which). The J gene is TRBJ2-7, the V gene TRBV28; TCRdb's D call, TRBD2, is unchecked because there is no DNA. Sample: blood. The chain's CDR3 is CASSFNPGQPYEQYF. Complete variable domain (other parts from reference TRBV28 and TRBJ2-7): DVKVTQSSRYLVKRTGEKVFLECVQDMDHENMFWYRQDPGLGLRLIYFSYDVKMKEKGDIPEGYSVSREKKERFSLILESASTNQTSMYLCASSFNPGQPYEQYFGPGTRLTVT.